This T cell receptor (beta chain) was documented in a study of T cell responses to AZD1222 COVID-19 vaccine. This table comes from immunoSEQ multiplex PCR, and its TCRdb copy is limited to in-frame clones, with some not included. Of around 50,000 clones listed, about 90% were seen once; the top ten hold over 15%. Trimming took 3 bases from V and 4 from J, leaving 11 bases between them. The CDR3 sequence is 14 residues long. CDR1 is SGHRS and CDR2 is YFSETQ in the germline V gene. The sequence was collected from an adult in good health. The specimen comprised peripheral blood, sampled on day 0 of AZD1222 vaccination. The V gene is TRBV5-1, the J gene TRBJ1-5; D uncertain. Here the CDR3 reads CASSYDGLNQPQHF. The CDR3 nucleotides are TGCGCCAGCAGCTATGACGGACTGAATCAGCCCCAGCATTTT.